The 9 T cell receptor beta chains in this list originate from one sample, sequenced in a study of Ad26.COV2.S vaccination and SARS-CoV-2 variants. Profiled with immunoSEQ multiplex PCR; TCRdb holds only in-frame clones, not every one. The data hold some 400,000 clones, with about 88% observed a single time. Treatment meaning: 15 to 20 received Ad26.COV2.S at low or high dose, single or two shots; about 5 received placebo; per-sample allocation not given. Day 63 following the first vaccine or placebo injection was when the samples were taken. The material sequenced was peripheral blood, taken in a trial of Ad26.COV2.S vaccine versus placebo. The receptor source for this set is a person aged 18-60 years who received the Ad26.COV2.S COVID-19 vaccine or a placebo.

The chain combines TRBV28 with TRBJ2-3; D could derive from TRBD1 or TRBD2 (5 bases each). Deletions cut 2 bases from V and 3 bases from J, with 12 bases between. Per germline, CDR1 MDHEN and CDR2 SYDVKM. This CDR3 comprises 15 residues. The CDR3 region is CASSLVQGATDTQYF. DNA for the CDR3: TGTGCCAGCAGTTTAGTCCAGGGAGCGACAGATACGCAGTATTTT.

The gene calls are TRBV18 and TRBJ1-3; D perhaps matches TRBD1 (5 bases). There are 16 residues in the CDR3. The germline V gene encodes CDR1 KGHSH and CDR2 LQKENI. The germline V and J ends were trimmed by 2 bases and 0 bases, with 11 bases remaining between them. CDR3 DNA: TGTGCCAGCTCACCAGTGACAGCCTCCTCTGGAAACACCATATATTTT. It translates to CASSPVTASSGNTIYF.

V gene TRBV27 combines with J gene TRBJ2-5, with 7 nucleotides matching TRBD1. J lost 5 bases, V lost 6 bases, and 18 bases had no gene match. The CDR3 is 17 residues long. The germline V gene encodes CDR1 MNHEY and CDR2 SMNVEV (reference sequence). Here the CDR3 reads CASSPLPPSGQRETQYF. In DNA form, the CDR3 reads TGTGCCAGCAGCCCACTGCCTCCCTCGGGACAGAGGGAGACCCAGTACTTC.

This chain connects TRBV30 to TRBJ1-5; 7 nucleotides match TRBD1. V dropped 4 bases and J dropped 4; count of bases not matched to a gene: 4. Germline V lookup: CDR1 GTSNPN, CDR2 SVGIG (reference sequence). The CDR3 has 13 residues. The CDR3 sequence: CAWTPQGNQPQHF. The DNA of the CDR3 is TGTGCCTGGACCCCACAGGGGAATCAGCCCCAGCATTTT.

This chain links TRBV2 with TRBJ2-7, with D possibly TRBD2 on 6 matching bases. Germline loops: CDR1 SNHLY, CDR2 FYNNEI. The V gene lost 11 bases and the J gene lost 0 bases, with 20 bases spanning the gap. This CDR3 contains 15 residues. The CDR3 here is CAGRRGGVSSYEQYF. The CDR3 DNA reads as TGTGCCGGAAGGCGCGGAGGGGTGAGCTCCTACGAGCAGTACTTC.

The CDR3 sequence is CASSDTGGTYNEQFF. Here the CDR3 DNA reads TGTGCCAGCAGTGACACGGGAGGGACCTACAATGAGCAGTTCTTC. V usage is TRBV6-4 and J usage is TRBJ2-1; 8 bases line up with TRBD2. The germline V gene has CDR1 MRHNA and CDR2 SNTAGT. The CDR3 is made up of 15 amino acids. Unmatched junction bases numbered 2, after V lost 2 bases and J lost 2 bases.

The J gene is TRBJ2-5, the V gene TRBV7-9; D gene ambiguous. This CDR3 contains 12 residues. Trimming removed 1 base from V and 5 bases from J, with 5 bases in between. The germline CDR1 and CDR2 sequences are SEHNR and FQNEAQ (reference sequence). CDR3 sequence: CASSLVDETQYF. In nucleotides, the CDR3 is TGTGCCAGCAGCTTAGTTGATGAGACCCAGTACTTC.

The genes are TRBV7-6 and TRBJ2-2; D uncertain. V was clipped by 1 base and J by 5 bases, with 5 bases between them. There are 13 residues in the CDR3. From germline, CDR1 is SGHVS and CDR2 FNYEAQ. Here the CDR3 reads CASSLGQTGELFF. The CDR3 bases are TGTGCCAGCAGCTTAGGGCAAACCGGGGAGCTGTTTTTT.

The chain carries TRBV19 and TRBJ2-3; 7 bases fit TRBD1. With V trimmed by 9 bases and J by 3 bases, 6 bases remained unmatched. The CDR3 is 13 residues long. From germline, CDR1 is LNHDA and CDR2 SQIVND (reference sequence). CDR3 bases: TGTGCCAGCCAACCACAGGGGACAGATACGCAGTATTTT. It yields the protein CASQPQGTDTQYF.